The 24 T cell receptor beta chains below all came from one sample that was sequenced in a study of CD8 T cells in Susac syndrome. The RNA, about 0.5 to 1 ug, was put through reverse transcription using random hexamers. Each CDR3 protein is one row after TCRdb ran MiXCR on the immunoSEQ multiplex PCR reads. Of about 190,000 distinct CDR3 sequences listed, 90% to 95% are singletons. Sequencing input: CD4+ T cells from PBMCs. Receptor source: a human donor in good health.

V usage is TRBV10-3 and J usage is TRBJ1-2; the D gene is possibly TRBD1 (6 bases). This CDR3 has 14 residues. Per the germline V gene, CDR1 is ENHRY and CDR2 is SYGVKD. Deletions cut 0 bases from V and 8 bases from J, with 13 bases between. The CDR3 bases are TGTGCCATCAGTGAGTCCTTCAGGGGAGAGGGCTACACCTTC. Protein sequence: CAISESFRGEGYTF.

V gene TRBV3-1 combines with J gene TRBJ2-1, with D perhaps matching TRBD2 (5 bases). Germline V CDR1 and CDR2: LGHDT, YNNKEL (reference sequence). Trimming removed 2 bases from V and 10 bases from J, with 12 bases in between. The CDR3 runs 13 residues. The CDR3 is CASSQSVGREQFF. As DNA, the CDR3 is TGTGCCAGCAGCCAATCAGTAGGGAGAGAGCAGTTCTTC.

This clonotype was counted once. CDR3: CASSQGPSTYNEQFF. CDR3 DNA sequence: TGTGCCAGCAGCCAAGGACCGTCCACCTACAATGAGCAGTTCTTC. This chain connects TRBV3-1 to TRBJ2-1; D uncertain. Germline V gene data show CDR1 as LGHDT and CDR2 as YNNKEL (reference sequence). The CDR3 has 15 amino acids. V dropped 1 base and J dropped 2 bases, with 9 bases sitting between them.

V and J are TRBV20-1 and TRBJ2-2, with TRBD1 matching 7 bases. CDR1 and CDR2 from the germline V gene are DFQATT and SNEGSKA (reference sequence). CDR3 length equals 14 residues. The V gene end was trimmed by 6 bases and the J gene end by 5 bases; junction bases not matched to a gene: 9. CDR3 coding DNA: TGCAGTGCGCGGACAGGTGGATGGACCGGGGAGCTGTTTTTT. Its translation: CSARTGGWTGELFF.

The genes are TRBV6-1 and TRBJ2-2, with a weak D call TRBD2 (5 bases). Germline values: CDR1 MNHNS, CDR2 SASEGT. This CDR3 is built from 15 residues. Trimming took 7 bases from V and 5 from J, leaving 17 bases between them. The CDR3 DNA sequence: TGTGCCAGCAACCAGCAAGGAGGAAGGACCGGGGAGCTGTTTTTT. Translated, it gives CASNQQGGRTGELFF.

This chain connects TRBV4-1 to TRBJ2-1, with D tentatively TRBD2 (6 bases). Germline V gene lookup returns CDR1 MGHRA and CDR2 YSYEKL. Between the trimmed V and J ends, which lost 0 bases and 15 bases, there was a span of 15 bases. The CDR3 is 13 residues long. The CDR3 DNA is TGCGCCAGCAGCCAAGAGCACCGACTAGGGACGTTCTTC. As protein: CASSQEHRLGTFF.

This clonotype was seen just once. The chain joins TRBV20-1 to TRBJ2-3; 11 bases match TRBD2. The CDR3 is made up of 17 amino acids. J gave up 0 bases and V 6 bases, and 11 bases lay outside the gene matches. Germline V CDR1 and CDR2: DFQATT, SNEGSKA (reference sequence). This CDR3 reads CSAAAGLAVPSTDTQYF. The CDR3 DNA sequence: TGCAGTGCCGCAGCGGGACTAGCGGTCCCTAGCACAGATACGCAGTATTTT.

This clonotype has a single count. V gene TRBV29-1 combines with J gene TRBJ1-2; 7 positions match TRBD1. Germline V lookup: CDR1 SQVTM, CDR2 ANQGSEA. This CDR3 contains 14 residues. The V segment lost 7 bases and the J segment 0 bases; nucleotides outside the gene matches: 8. The CDR3: CSGSPGGANYGYTF. Written as DNA, the CDR3 is TGCAGCGGGTCCCCAGGGGGTGCTAACTATGGCTACACCTTC.

In DNA, the CDR3 is TGCAGCGTCGGGGAACAAGGAGCCAAAAACATTCAGTACTTC. Translated, it gives CSVGEQGAKNIQYF. V usage is TRBV29-1 and J usage is TRBJ2-4, with D possibly TRBD2 on 5 matching bases. This CDR3 spans 14 amino acids. The germline gives CDR1 SQVTM, CDR2 ANQGSEA. The V end was cut by 6 bases, the J end by 0 bases, with 12 bases between.

The chain uses TRBV6-1 and TRBJ1-5; D is unresolved. The CDR3 has 13 amino acids. V shed 2 bases and J shed 4 bases, with 6 bases lying between them. The germline CDR1 and CDR2 sequences are MNHNS and SASEGT. The CDR3 nucleotides are TGTGCCAGCAGTGAAACGAGGAATCAGCCCCAGCATTTT. Translated, it gives CASSETRNQPQHF.

This clonotype came up once. The chain links TRBV30 to TRBJ2-2; D perhaps matches TRBD2 (6 bases). Trimming took 3 bases from V and 3 from J, leaving 8 bases between them. This CDR3 comprises 13 residues. In germline, CDR1 is GTSNPN, CDR2 SVGIG (reference sequence). The CDR3 sequence is CAWRGEDTGELFF. CDR3 DNA: TGTGCCTGGAGGGGGGAGGACACCGGGGAGCTGTTTTTT.

The gene calls are TRBV14 and TRBJ1-1; D gene unclear. V lost 4 bases, J lost 4 bases, and 16 bases lay in between. The CDR3 loop spans 15 amino acids. Germline loops: CDR1 SGHDN, CDR2 FVKESK. CDR3 region: CASSLKGIGGTEAFF. CDR3 coding DNA: TGTGCCAGCAGCCTTAAGGGTATCGGTGGCACTGAAGCTTTCTTT.

The V call is TRBV3-1, the J call TRBJ1-6, with 10 bases matching TRBD1. The germline V gene has CDR1 LGHDT and CDR2 YNNKEL (reference sequence). With 2 bases clipped from V and 8 bases from J, the junction kept 6 bases outside the gene matches. The CDR3 is 16 amino acids. In DNA, the CDR3 is TGTGCCAGCAGCCAAATAGGGGGGACAGGGGATTCACCCCTCCACTTT. This sequence encodes CASSQIGGTGDSPLHF.

Written as DNA, the CDR3 is TGCGCCAGCAGCTCACTGAGCCAAGAGACCCAGTACTTC. This sequence encodes CASSSLSQETQYF. The chain uses TRBV5-1 and TRBJ2-5; D is unresolved. This CDR3 has 13 amino acids. Germline assignment: CDR1 SGHRS and CDR2 YFSETQ. Between the trimmed V and J ends, which lost 3 bases and 1 base, there was a span of 7 bases.

The CDR3: CASTISVGREIREQFF. CDR3 DNA sequence: TGTGCCAGCACCATATCCGTGGGGCGCGAGATACGAGAGCAGTTCTTC. V usage is TRBV7-2 and J usage is TRBJ2-1; tentative D call: TRBD1 (5 bases). In germline, CDR1 is SGHTA, CDR2 FQGNSA. CDR3 size: 16 residues. V was shortened by 7 bases and J by 10 bases, with 26 bases between the two germline ends.

The chain employs TRBV3-1 and TRBJ2-1; 8 bases match TRBD2. The CDR3 runs 15 residues. Trimming took 1 base from V and 7 from J; bases not matched to a gene: 6. Germline V lookup: CDR1 LGHDT, CDR2 YNNKEL (reference sequence). The DNA for the CDR3 is TGTGCCAGCAGCCAAGTGGCGGGGGGCGGGAATGAGCAGTTCTTC. It encodes CASSQVAGGGNEQFF.

The chain has TRBV6-2 or TRBV6-3 and TRBJ1-5; possibly TRBD1 for D (5 bases). Germline V gene data show CDR1 as MNHEY and CDR2 as SVGEGT. The CDR3 sequence is 14 residues long. Between the trimmed V and J ends, which lost 2 bases and 7 bases, there was a span of 12 bases. DNA of the CDR3: TGTGCCAGCAGTTACCCGGGGGAAGGGCAGCCCCAGCATTTT. This codes for CASSYPGEGQPQHF.

The chain couples TRBV15 to TRBJ2-5; tentatively, D is TRBD1 or TRBD2 (6 bases each). This CDR3 contains 16 residues. The ends were cut back, 5 bases at V and 4 bases at J, with 20 bases in the middle. Germline CDR1 LNHNV, CDR2 YYDKDF (reference sequence). CDR3 protein: CATSRGGRLGGETQYF. In DNA form, the CDR3 reads TGTGCCACCAGCCGCGGAGGGCGGTTAGGGGGAGAGACCCAGTACTTC.

The CDR3 nucleotides are TGCAGTGCTCGAAGTCGGCTAGGATACAATGAGCAGTTCTTC. Residues: CSARSRLGYNEQFF. V and J are TRBV20-1 and TRBJ2-1; no definite D call. The germline gives CDR1 DFQATT, CDR2 SNEGSKA (reference sequence). The germline V and J ends were trimmed by 5 bases and 4 bases, with 15 bases remaining between them. The CDR3 runs 14 residues.

The rearrangement joins TRBV29-1 to TRBJ2-5; D might be TRBD1 (7 bases). V gave up 4 bases and J gave up 10 bases, with 13 bases separating them. The CDR3 consists of 11 residues. The germline V gene has CDR1 SQVTM and CDR2 ANQGSEA. In DNA, the CDR3 is TGCAGCGTTGGGAGCAGGGGGGACCAGTACTTC. Residues: CSVGSRGDQYF.

This clonotype was seen once. The J gene is TRBJ2-3, the V gene TRBV3-1; 10 bases fit TRBD2. Germline CDR1 reads LGHDT; CDR2 reads YNNKEL (reference sequence). The J segment lost 1 base and the V segment lost 0 bases, leaving 10 bases of the junction unmatched. The length of the CDR3 is 19 residues. This chain's CDR3 is CASSQDRDGGTSGTDTQYF. The CDR3 DNA sequence: TGTGCCAGCAGCCAAGATCGGGACGGGGGGACTAGCGGCACAGATACGCAGTATTTT.

The chain couples TRBV19 to TRBJ1-1; D gene ambiguous. This CDR3 contains 14 residues. In germline, CDR1 is LNHDA, CDR2 SQIVND (reference sequence). The V and J ends lost 5 bases and 4 bases respectively, with 14 bases between them. As DNA, the CDR3 is TGTGCCAGTAGTTCTCGGGGTGGTGTCACTGAAGCTTTCTTT. Translation gives CASSSRGGVTEAFF.

CDR3 coding DNA: TGTGCCAGCACCAATGGGGGGGGAACAGCCACTGAAGCTTTCTTT. It specifies CASTNGGGTATEAFF. The J gene is TRBJ1-1, the V gene TRBV12-3 or TRBV12-4; TRBD1 might be the D (5 bases). V was shortened by 7 bases and J by 4 bases, with 19 bases between the two germline ends. The CDR3 has 15 residues.

The chain couples TRBV10-2 to TRBJ2-5; D not certain. V lost 4 bases and J 2 bases, leaving 8 bases between the germline ends. The CDR3 is 13 residues long. CDR1 is WSHSY and CDR2 is SAAADI in the germline V gene. DNA for the CDR3: TGCGCCAGCAGTGCCCAGGTTCAAGAGACCCAGTACTTC. It is translated as CASSAQVQETQYF.